One sample yielded the 3 T cell receptor beta chains listed below, sequenced in a study of T cells after yellow fever vaccination. TCRdb ran MiXCR on the 5' RACE reads and lists one entry per CDR3 protein. The table records 27,000 or so distinct CDR3 sequences, around 4.3% of them present only once. This specimen was CD8+ T cells sorted from PBMCs, taken 5 days after the yellow fever booster vaccination. These receptor sequences come from a man under 40 who received the YFV17D yellow fever vaccine.

Ten or more counts support this clonotype. The chain has TRBV6-1 and TRBJ1-1; D gene uncertain. Trimming removed 8 bases from V and 5 bases from J, with 6 bases in between. This CDR3 spans 10 amino acids. Germline V CDR1 and CDR2: MNHNS, SASEGT. DNA of the CDR3: TGTGCCAGCGGGGAAACTGAAGCTTTCTTT. This codes for CASGETEAFF.

The table lists this clonotype with many counts. This sequence joins TRBV4-1 and TRBJ2-1; no clear D. The length of the CDR3 is 14 residues. Germline CDR1 and CDR2: MGHRA and YSYEKL. The V end was cut by 4 bases, the J end by 7 bases, with 14 bases between. The CDR3 coding sequence is TGCGCCAGCAGCCTATACCCTGAGGTGAATGAGCAGTTCTTC. Residues: CASSLYPEVNEQFF.

This clonotype was counted many times. The chain employs TRBV10-3 and TRBJ2-5; TRBD2 is a possible D gene (5 bases). Trimming shortened V by 3 bases and J by 0 bases, and 11 bases separated the two germline ends. Germline CDR1 reads ENHRY; CDR2 reads SYGVKD. The CDR3 runs to 15 residues. The CDR3 protein is CAISEQRTYQETQYF. The CDR3 nucleotides read TGTGCCATCAGTGAACAGCGGACGTACCAAGAGACCCAGTACTTC.